This T cell receptor (beta chain) was identified in a study of shared clonotypes between healthy human individuals. This table comes from immunoSEQ multiplex PCR, and its TCRdb copy is limited to in-frame clones, with some not included. This sample carries nearly 2 million clones, roughly 95% of them seen once, and the ten largest clones take 1.2%. The trim removed 1 base at V and 5 bases at J, leaving 11 bases unmatched. CDR3 size: 17 residues. Germline values: CDR1 SGHVS, CDR2 FQNEAQ. The naive CD8 population came from CD45RO-negative cells selected for CCR7, without terminally differentiated effector memory CD45RA+ cells.

The sequence came from a man between 18 and 29 years old in good health. The specimen was naive CD8+ T cells sorted from blood. The chain employs TRBV7-8 and TRBJ2-7, with 10 bases identical to TRBD2. The CDR3 loop is CASSLGAAGGLFDEQYF. As DNA, the CDR3 is TGTGCCAGCAGCTTAGGTGCAGCGGGAGGGTTATTTGACGAGCAGTACTTC. Full variable domain (outside the CDR3, taken from reference TRBV7-8 and TRBJ2-7): GAGVSQSPRYKVAKRGQDVALRCDPISGHVSLFWYQQALGQGPEFLTYFQNEAQLDKSGLPSDRFFAERPEGSVSTLKIQRTQQEDSAVYLCASSLGAAGGLFDEQYFGPGTRLTVT.